This T cell receptor beta chain was documented in a study of T cell responses to AZD1222 COVID-19 vaccine. Study overall: Analysis merged second doses at about 4 or about 12 weeks.

Study-level results: Spike-specific TCR breadth rose after two AZD1222 doses, and depth rose as well. Across spike, vaccine-associated CD4 TCRs were found, dominant at 160-218 and 743-854.

Germline CDR1 LNHDA, CDR2 SQIVND (reference sequence). The CDR3 has 14 amino acids. Trimming stripped 7 bases from V and 7 bases from J, with 16 bases between. Repertoires were generated with immunoSEQ multiplex PCR, while TCRdb's copy carries only in-frame clones and drops some. The data hold under 75,000 clones, with over 75% observed a single time. Comments on this clone: Its cognate antigen is unknown.

The TCR sequence derives from an adult in good health. This chain joins TRBV19 and TRBJ1-4, with a possible D match to TRBD1 (5 bases). The material sequenced was peripheral blood, taken on day 0 of AZD1222 vaccination. CDR3 sequence (DNA): TGTGCCAGTACTCGGCGGGGCGCAGCTGAAAAACTGTTTTTT. Translating it yields CASTRRGAAEKLFF.